This T cell receptor (beta chain) was identified during a study of chemoradiotherapy in HPV16-positive cancers. About the study: Candidate HPV-specific clones and shared TCR motifs came from a couple of HPV16-positive patients.

Produced via immunoSEQ multiplex PCR; TCRdb's table is partial and in-frame only. The data contain fewer than 20,000 clones, about nine tenths of them singletons. Samples were taken several times over chemoradiotherapy. The germline CDR1 and CDR2 sequences are SGHDT and YYEEEE. The ends were cut back, 2 bases at V and 3 bases at J, with 8 bases in the middle. The CDR3 has 13 amino acids. This chain joins TRBV5-6 and TRBJ1-1; D not resolved. The sample here was blood, taken from a patient who underwent chemoradiotherapy. The sequence derives from a human donor with HPV-associated anogenital cancer. CDR3 nucleotide sequence: TGTGCCAGCAGCTTATACGGCTACACTGAAGCTTTCTTT. Translation gives CASSLYGYTEAFF.